These 23 T cell receptor beta chains originate from one sample sequenced in a study of T cell clones after liver transplantation. Produced via immunoSEQ multiplex PCR; TCRdb's table is partial and in-frame only. The sample shows tens of thousands of clones, about 70% of them seen only once. The sequences come from CD4+ T cells from blood, collected before liver transplant. These receptors were taken from a human donor who received a liver transplant.

This clone has only one observation. The chain is built from TRBV4-1 and TRBJ2-2, with TRBD2 matching 7 bases. There are 15 residues in the CDR3. Germline V gives CDR1 MGHRA, CDR2 YSYEKL. V lost 4 bases, J lost 1 base, and 3 bases stayed unmatched. DNA for the CDR3: TGCGCCAGCAGCCGTCTAGCGGAGAACACCGGGGAGCTGTTTTTT. Protein product: CASSRLAENTGELFF.

Ten or more counts support this clone. This chain connects TRBV7-2 to TRBJ1-1; 9 positions agree with TRBD1. The V segment lost 5 bases and the J segment 9 bases; nucleotides outside the gene matches: 10. The CDR3 spans 14 residues. The germline CDR1 and CDR2 sequences are SGHTA and FQGNSA. CDR3 protein: CASSPGQGITKAFF. CDR3 in DNA: TGTGCCAGCAGCCCTGGACAGGGGATAACTAAAGCTTTCTTT.

The genes are TRBV7-9 and TRBJ2-1; the match to TRBD1 covers 9 bases. Losses at the gene ends were 5 bases for V and 3 bases for J; bases not matched to a gene: 5. This CDR3 spans 15 amino acids. Germline loops: CDR1 SEHNR, CDR2 FQNEAQ (reference sequence). The CDR3 loop reads CASSKGQGGYNEQFF. For the CDR3, the DNA is TGTGCCAGCAGCAAGGGACAGGGAGGCTACAATGAGCAGTTCTTC.

This clone occurred a few times. The V and J genes are TRBV18 and TRBJ2-7; 10 positions agree with TRBD1. The CDR3 extends over 15 amino acids. J lost 5 bases, V lost 0 bases, and 4 bases had no gene match. CDR1 is KGHSH, CDR2 LQKENI, per germline. This chain's CDR3 is CASSPPGQGRNEQYF. The CDR3, as DNA: TGTGCCAGCTCACCACCGGGACAGGGGAGAAACGAGCAGTACTTC.

The CDR3 sequence is CASSLYGLGYGYTF. The DNA for the CDR3 is TGTGCCAGCAGCTTGTACGGACTGGGCTATGGCTACACCTTC. The chain couples TRBV7-2 to TRBJ1-2; D is unclear. The germline V gene has CDR1 SGHTA and CDR2 FQGNSA. Trimming stripped 3 bases from V and 4 bases from J, with 12 bases between. The CDR3 totals 14 residues.

CDR3 loop: CASQRGDTQYF. Here the CDR3 DNA reads TGTGCCAGCCAACGCGGGGATACGCAGTATTTT. The chain carries TRBV6-1 and TRBJ2-3, with D maybe TRBD2 (5 bases). The CDR3 has 11 amino acids. Germline V gives CDR1 MNHNS, CDR2 SASEGT. Trimming stripped 8 bases from V and 6 bases from J, with 9 bases between.

This clone counts as medium-sized. This chain links TRBV6-5 with TRBJ1-3; 8 nucleotides align to TRBD1. The length of the CDR3 is 16 residues. Looked up from germline, CDR1 is MNHEY and CDR2 is SVGAGI. V trimming: 2 bases; J trimming: 4 bases; junction bases outside the gene matches: 7. CDR3 nucleotides: TGTGCCAGCAGTTACCTTGGACAGGGAAAAGGAAACACCATATATTTT. Translation: CASSYLGQGKGNTIYF.

This clone is classed as medium-sized. CDR3 nucleotides: TGCGCCAGCAGTCGGGACTACGCGGCCGGGGAGCTGTTTTTT. It specifies CASSRDYAAGELFF. V is TRBV10-1 and J is TRBJ2-2; the match to TRBD2 covers 7 bases. The CDR3 runs to 14 residues. Germline V gene sequence: CDR1 WNHNN, CDR2 SYGVQD (reference sequence). V gave up 5 bases and J gave up 6 bases; unmatched junction bases: 6.

The chain combines TRBV28 with TRBJ1-1, with 9 bases identical to TRBD1. The CDR3 consists of 15 residues. Germline V gene data show CDR1 as MDHEN and CDR2 as SYDVKM. J lost 5 bases, V lost 2 bases, and 6 bases had no gene match. CDR3 bases: TGTGCCAGCAGTTTAAGGGACAGGGTAGGGACTGAAGCTTTCTTT. It translates to CASSLRDRVGTEAFF. Full variable domain (outside the CDR3, taken from reference TRBV28 and TRBJ1-1): DVKVTQSSRYLVKRTGEKVFLECVQDMDHENMFWYRQDPGLGLRLIYFSYDVKMKEKGDIPEGYSVSREKKERFSLILESASTNQTSMYLCASSLRDRVGTEAFFGQGTRLTVV.

This clone has just a few counts. The V gene is TRBV27, the J gene TRBJ1-2; D is perhaps TRBD1 (5 bases). This CDR3 has 11 residues. Per germline, CDR1 MNHEY and CDR2 SMNVEV (reference sequence). Trimming pared 8 bases from V and 6 bases from J, leaving 10 bases between. The CDR3 DNA sequence: TGTGCCAGCGGAGCGACAGATGGCTACACCTTC. Translation gives CASGATDGYTF.

The chain has TRBV5-1 and TRBJ2-7; possible D gene TRBD1, 6 bases. The CDR3 runs 14 residues. Germline V gene data show CDR1 as SGHRS and CDR2 as YFSETQ. V dropped 2 bases and J dropped 3 bases, with 12 bases sitting between them. CDR3 amino acids: CASSFVGTNYEQYF. The CDR3 DNA sequence: TGCGCCAGCAGCTTTGTGGGGACAAACTACGAGCAGTACTTC.

The genes are TRBV7-2 and TRBJ2-3; D remains ambiguous. V dropped 8 bases and J dropped 0 bases, with 9 bases sitting between them. Germline V lookup: CDR1 SGHTA, CDR2 FQGNSA. The CDR3 is made up of 13 amino acids. The CDR3 spells CASRKSSTDTQYF. In DNA form, the CDR3 reads TGTGCCAGCCGTAAATCTAGCACAGATACGCAGTATTTT.

This clone has more than one count but fewer than ten. This chain uses TRBV11-3 with TRBJ1-1; TRBD1 aligns across 7 bases. J gave up 1 base and V 1 base, and 3 bases lay outside the gene matches. CDR1 SGHNT and CDR2 YENEEA come from the germline V gene. The CDR3 has 15 amino acids. The chain's CDR3 is CASSLGGQRNTEAFF. CDR3 bases: TGTGCCAGCAGCTTAGGGGGACAGAGGAACACTGAAGCTTTCTTT.

This clone was counted only a few times. The rearrangement uses TRBV5-4 and TRBJ1-1, with a possible D match to TRBD1 (5 bases). The CDR3 consists of 14 residues. V was pared by 0 bases and J by 4 bases, with 10 bases between. Per the germline V gene, CDR1 is SGHNT and CDR2 is YYREEE (reference sequence). The DNA of the CDR3 is TGTGCCAGCAGCTTGGACAGGCCGGGCACTGAAGCTTTCTTT. It is translated as CASSLDRPGTEAFF.

For this clone: A far larger clone is off by one base, so a read error is likely. V and J are TRBV27 and TRBJ1-5; D gene unclear. Trimming cost V 6 bases and J 0 bases, with 6 bases left between them. This CDR3 contains 13 residues. Germline values: CDR1 MNHEY, CDR2 SMNVEV (reference sequence). The chain's CDR3 is CASRYSSNQPQHF. Here the CDR3 DNA reads TGTGCCAGCAGGTACAGTAGCAATCAGCCCCAGCATTTT.

The chain carries TRBV18 and TRBJ1-6; TRBD1 agrees at 8 bases. This CDR3 spans 18 amino acids. The V gene end was trimmed by 2 bases and the J gene end by 0 bases; junction bases not matched to a gene: 6. Germline V CDR1 and CDR2: KGHSH, LQKENI. The CDR3 is CASSPERQGSSYNSPLHF. The CDR3, as DNA: TGTGCCAGCTCACCAGAGAGACAGGGGAGCTCCTATAATTCACCCCTCCACTTT.

The chain employs TRBV28 and TRBJ1-6; 9 bases are shared with TRBD1. Per germline, CDR1 MDHEN and CDR2 SYDVKM. This CDR3 has 15 amino acids. Trimming cost V 3 bases and J 13 bases; bases outside gene matches: 10. CDR3 nucleotides: TGTGCCAGCAGTTTGGGGGACAGGGAATTAACTCCCCTCCACTTT. This encodes CASSLGDRELTPLHF. The full variable domain, in which reference TRBV28 and TRBJ1-6 provide the parts outside the CDR3, is DVKVTQSSRYLVKRTGEKVFLECVQDMDHENMFWYRQDPGLGLRLIYFSYDVKMKEKGDIPEGYSVSREKKERFSLILESASTNQTSMYLCASSLGDRELTPLHFGNGTRLTVT.

The chain recombines TRBV7-3 with TRBJ2-3; 16 bases match TRBD2. Germline CDR1 reads SGHTA; CDR2 reads FQGTGA. V trimming: 4 bases; J trimming: 6 bases; junction bases outside the gene matches: 7. The CDR3 covers 17 residues. The CDR3 region has the DNA TGTGCCAGCAGCTCGGCCGTGGGACTAGCGGGAGGGGATACGCAGTATTTT. This gives the protein CASSSAVGLAGGDTQYF.

V usage is TRBV5-1 and J usage is TRBJ1-1, with TRBD1 matching over 10 bases. Unmatched junction bases numbered 10, after V lost 3 bases and J lost 2 bases. There are 17 residues in the CDR3. Germline CDR1 reads SGHRS; CDR2 reads YFSETQ. CDR3 DNA sequence: TGCGCCAGCAGCTGGGAAGGGACAGGGGTTGTTAACACTGAAGCTTTCTTT. This sequence encodes CASSWEGTGVVNTEAFF. The whole variable domain, filled in from reference TRBV5-1 and TRBJ1-1, reads KAGVTQTPRYLIKTRGQQVTLSCSPISGHRSVSWYQQTPGQGLQFLFEYFSETQRNKGNFPGRFSGRQFSNSRSEMNVSTLELGDSALYLCASSWEGTGVVNTEAFFGQGTRLTVV.

J is TRBJ1-5 and V is TRBV25-1; D is ambiguous. Germline values: CDR1 MGHDK, CDR2 SYGVNS. The germline V and J ends were trimmed by 3 bases and 6 bases, with 12 bases remaining between them. CDR3 length: 14 residues. The CDR3 region has the DNA TGTGCCAGCAGTGACACCGGTCCGAGTCAGCCCCAGCATTTT. As protein: CASSDTGPSQPQHF.

This rearrangement joins TRBV28 to TRBJ1-1, with D perhaps TRBD1 (6 bases). This CDR3 has 15 residues. Per germline, CDR1 MDHEN and CDR2 SYDVKM. V lost 6 bases and J lost 7, with 21 bases in between. This CDR3 is CASRSQGGGSDEAFF. The CDR3 nucleotides read TGTGCCAGCAGGTCACAGGGTGGGGGTTCCGATGAAGCTTTCTTT. The complete variable domain, with remaining parts taken from reference TRBV28 and TRBJ1-1, reads DVKVTQSSRYLVKRTGEKVFLECVQDMDHENMFWYRQDPGLGLRLIYFSYDVKMKEKGDIPEGYSVSREKKERFSLILESASTNQTSMYLCASRSQGGGSDEAFFGQGTRLTVV.

This clone was detected ten times or more. The chain links TRBV2 to TRBJ1-6; 10 bases are shared with TRBD1. Germline V gene data show CDR1 as SNHLY and CDR2 as FYNNEI. The CDR3 totals 16 residues. V shed 6 bases, J shed 8 bases, and the junction held 10 bases outside the gene matches. The CDR3 reads CASSLFGTGADSPLHF. CDR3 nucleotides: TGTGCCAGCAGCCTATTCGGGACAGGGGCGGATTCACCCCTCCACTTT.

The chain couples TRBV6-5 to TRBJ1-1, with D perhaps matching TRBD1 (6 bases). V gave up 5 bases and J gave up 4 bases, with 11 bases separating them. Germline V gene data show CDR1 as MNHEY and CDR2 as SVGAGI. The CDR3 spans 13 residues. The CDR3 DNA reads TGTGCCAGCAGTCTAGGACAGATCACTGAAGCTTTCTTT. Its protein product is CASSLGQITEAFF.